Below, one TCR beta chain is given with its context. The source of the sample is a study of T cells of healthy individuals. TCRdb called the 5' RACE reads again in MiXCR, with one record for every CDR3 protein. The sample holds approximately 52,000 distinct CDR3 sequences, roughly 14% seen once. The V gene end was trimmed by 3 bases and the J gene end by 7 bases; junction bases not matched to a gene: 7. CDR3 length: 14 amino acids. The gene calls are TRBV12-3 or TRBV12-4 and TRBJ2-3; 7 bases fit TRBD1. This clonotype was sampled from a human donor in good health. This chain's CDR3 is CASSLTGIQNTQYF. The CDR3 nucleotides are TGTGCCAGCAGTTTGACAGGGATACAGAATACGCAGTATTTT.